A single sample is the source of the 17 T cell receptor beta chains below, sequenced in a study of beta chain features in type 1 diabetes. No antigen is known for these receptors. General observations from the study: Shorter TCRB CDR3s, moderately but significantly so, were found in Type 1 diabetes patients in all four CD4+ subsets.

Investigators reverse transcribed all isolated RNA, so they sequenced expressed TCRB transcripts. The data were produced by immunoSEQ multiplex PCR, yet TCRdb's version contains in-frame clones alone and is incomplete. The data show about 150,000 clones, with approximately 13% seen just once and around 1.4% held by the top ten. The sample was central memory CD4+ T cells from blood. The origin of the receptors is a man between 18 and 29 years old with type 1 diabetes.

The chain is built from TRBV23-1 and TRBJ2-7, with a possible D match to TRBD2 (5 bases). TRBV23-1 is marked as an open reading frame, function uncertain. V gave up 7 bases and J gave up 6 bases, with 10 bases separating them. The CDR3 is 11 amino acids. This CDR3 reads CASTRGAEQYF. In nucleotides, the CDR3 is TGCGCCAGCACTCGGGGTGCCGAGCAGTACTTC.

In DNA, the CDR3 is TGTGCCAGCTCTGCCCGACAGGCCAAGAGCACAGATACGCAGTATTTT. This codes for CASSARQAKSTDTQYF. This chain uses TRBV19 with TRBJ2-3; D is perhaps TRBD1 (6 bases). The CDR3 covers 16 residues. The V end lost 9 bases, the J end lost 0 bases, and 19 bases lay between the germline ends. In germline, CDR1 is LNHDA, CDR2 SQIVND (reference sequence).

On this clone: A read error may account for a junction end that differs from germline. The rearrangement uses TRBV27 and TRBJ2-7; D may match TRBD1 or TRBD2 (5 bases each). Per germline, CDR1 MNHEY and CDR2 SMNVEV (reference sequence). This CDR3 is built from 13 residues. CDR3 bases: TGTGCCAGCCGTTTAATGGGGGTGGACGAGCAGTACTTC. It is translated as CASRLMGVDEQYF.

This clone was picked up many times. The sample holds other DNA sequences that translate to the same CDR3. This chain connects TRBV2 to TRBJ1-1; a weak D match, TRBD1 (5 bases). V lost 4 bases and J lost 1, with 7 bases in between. The CDR3 is 13 amino acids. From germline, CDR1 is SNHLY and CDR2 FYNNEI. The CDR3 DNA sequence: TGTGCCAGCAGTGCCCAGGGGAACACTGAAGCTTTCTTT. This sequence encodes CASSAQGNTEAFF. The variable domain in full, with the rest retrieved from reference TRBV2 and TRBJ1-1, is EPEVTQTPSHQVTQMGQEVILRCVPISNHLYFYWYRQILGQKVEFLVSFYNNEISEKSEIFDDQFSVERPDGSNFTLKIRSTKLEDSAMYFCASSAQGNTEAFFGQGTRLTVV.

This clone was observed many times. The chain uses TRBV30 and TRBJ2-3, with 9 bases that match TRBD2. Germline assignment: CDR1 GTSNPN and CDR2 SVGIG (reference sequence). Trimming at V came to 3 bases and at J to 5 bases, leaving 6 bases not matched to a gene. CDR3 length: 14 residues. The CDR3 protein is CAWRRGGAEDTQYF. DNA of the CDR3: TGTGCCTGGAGGCGCGGGGGGGCGGAAGATACGCAGTATTTT.

The table lists this clone with many counts. The chain couples TRBV7-2 to TRBJ2-7, with D unresolved. CDR3 length: 11 residues. The germline CDR1 and CDR2 sequences are SGHTA and FQGNSA. V was shortened by 5 bases and J by 4 bases, with 6 bases between the two germline ends. CDR3 protein: CASSQWYEQYF. CDR3 in DNA: TGTGCCAGCAGCCAGTGGTACGAGCAGTACTTC.

The genes are TRBV5-1 and TRBJ1-6, with TRBD1 identical over 7 bases. This CDR3 is 16 amino acids long. The trim removed 0 bases at V and 5 bases at J, leaving 5 bases unmatched. The germline CDR1 and CDR2 sequences are SGHRS and YFSETQ. This chain's CDR3 is CASSLVAGQNNSPLHF. CDR3 DNA: TGCGCCAGCAGCTTGGTCGCGGGACAGAATAATTCACCCCTCCACTTT.

The chain has TRBV7-8 and TRBJ1-6; tentative D call: TRBD1 (5 bases). Trimming pared 4 bases from V and 10 bases from J, leaving 14 bases between. The germline gives CDR1 SGHVS, CDR2 FQNEAQ. The CDR3 totals 14 residues. CDR3 amino acids: CASSSGSRGSPLHF. CDR3 sequence (DNA): TGTGCCAGCAGCTCCGGGTCACGGGGCTCACCCCTCCACTTT.

The chain links TRBV29-1 to TRBJ2-3; D ambiguous. V was pared by 2 bases and J by 5 bases, with 11 bases between. The CDR3 length is 13 residues. Per germline, CDR1 SQVTM and CDR2 ANQGSEA. The CDR3 protein is CSVELENEDTQYF. Written as DNA, the CDR3 is TGCAGCGTTGAACTTGAGAATGAAGATACGCAGTATTTT.

The table lists this clone with a few counts. The rearrangement links TRBV5-4 to TRBJ2-3; 8 bases are shared with TRBD2. J gave up 4 bases and V 3 bases, and 7 bases lay outside the gene matches. The CDR3 spans 15 residues. Germline V gene lookup returns CDR1 SGHNT and CDR2 YYREEE (reference sequence). CDR3 region: CASSSGGEGADTQYF. DNA for the CDR3: TGTGCCAGCAGCTCCGGGGGGGAAGGGGCAGATACGCAGTATTTT.

The genes are TRBV18 and TRBJ2-7; a weak D match, TRBD2 (7 bases). The CDR3 spans 16 residues. Per the germline V gene, CDR1 is KGHSH and CDR2 is LQKENI. Trimming took off 3 bases at V and 0 bases at J, with 15 bases between the two ends. CDR3 region: CASSPPGRGSSYEQYF. CDR3 sequence (DNA): TGTGCCAGCTCACCTCCAGGGAGGGGGAGCTCCTACGAGCAGTACTTC.

The chain uses TRBV13 and TRBJ1-1; possible D gene TRBD1, 5 bases. The CDR3 extends over 15 amino acids. Germline CDR1 and CDR2: PRHDT and FYEKMQ (reference sequence). The V end was cut by 5 bases, the J end by 0 bases, with 13 bases between. The CDR3 here is CASSPSGLMNTEAFF. In nucleotides, the CDR3 is TGTGCCAGCAGCCCGTCGGGACTGATGAACACTGAAGCTTTCTTT.

There are a few counts of this clone. The chain is built from TRBV6-1 and TRBJ1-1; a possible D gene is TRBD1 (6 bases). V lost 1 base to trimming and J lost 4 bases, with 16 bases between them. The CDR3 consists of 16 residues. Germline-derived CDR1 and CDR2 are MNHNS and SASEGT. CDR3 loop: CASSEVGGAYFTEAFF. DNA for the CDR3: TGTGCCAGCAGTGAAGTTGGGGGCGCCTATTTCACTGAAGCTTTCTTT.

The chain uses TRBV7-2 and TRBJ2-7; D unresolved. The V end lost 3 bases, the J end lost 0 bases, and 12 bases lay between the germline ends. CDR1 and CDR2 from the germline V gene are SGHTA and FQGNSA. CDR3 length: 15 residues. CDR3 DNA sequence: TGTGCCAGCAGCTTCCCCCAGCTTGGCTCCTACGAGCAGTACTTC. As protein: CASSFPQLGSYEQYF. The variable domain in full, completed from reference TRBV7-2 and TRBJ2-7, reads GAGVSQSPSNKVTEKGKDVELRCDPISGHTALYWYRQSLGQGLEFLIYFQGNSAPDKSGLPSDRFSAERTGGSVSTLTIQRTQQEDSAVYLCASSFPQLGSYEQYFGPGTRLTVT.

This clone has only a few counts. The chain uses TRBV7-7 and TRBJ2-2, with 10 positions matching TRBD1. The CDR3 is 17 amino acids. Losses at the gene ends were 0 bases for V and 4 bases for J; bases not matched to a gene: 5. In germline, CDR1 is SSHAT, CDR2 FNYEAQ (reference sequence). CDR3 nucleotide sequence: TGTGCCAGCAGCTTAGCGCCGGGACAGGGGCCCACCGGGGAGCTGTTTTTT. Protein sequence: CASSLAPGQGPTGELFF.

J is TRBJ1-2 and V is TRBV5-1; D is unclear. Germline CDR1 is SGHRS and CDR2 is YFSETQ. The CDR3 consists of 14 residues. The V gene lost 4 bases and the J gene lost 6 bases, with 16 bases spanning the gap. CDR3 protein: CASSHPGRKDGYTF. CDR3 nucleotides: TGCGCCAGCAGCCATCCCGGACGGAAGGATGGCTACACCTTC.

This clone turned up a few times. The chain carries TRBV10-3 and TRBJ2-1; no definite D call. This CDR3 is built from 11 residues. Trimming took off 2 bases at V and 6 bases at J, with 2 bases between the two ends. Germline CDR1 and CDR2: ENHRY and SYGVKD. The CDR3 reads CAISEVNEQFF. CDR3 in DNA: TGTGCCATCAGTGAGGTCAATGAGCAGTTCTTC.